This record looks at one T cell receptor (beta chain) sequence and its context. Its antigen is as yet unknown. This sample is part of a study of identical twins. Study conclusions and caveats: Low generation-probability sequences were in excess among twin-shared out-of-frame alpha sequences. Memory repertoires lacked the insertion deficit that abundant cord blood beta clonotypes showed.

Germline V gives CDR1 LNHDA, CDR2 SQIVND (reference sequence). The ends were cut back, 7 bases at V and 3 bases at J, with 10 bases in the middle. The CDR3 extends over 12 amino acids. TCRdb reprocessed the 5' RACE reads via MiXCR and lists one record per CDR3 protein. This repertoire shows about 700,000 distinct CDR3 sequences, roughly 8% found once; its top ten account for 0.85% to 1%. The sample was also linked to a second study, of yellow fever vaccine responses in identical twins.

The receptor's source is a woman aged 18-29 years in good health. Specimen: PBMCs. The chain couples TRBV19 to TRBJ2-7; no definite D call. The CDR3 spells CASKGSNYEQYF. For the CDR3, the DNA is TGTGCCAGTAAAGGGTCCAACTACGAGCAGTACTTC.